This TCR beta chain emerged from a study of regulatory T cells in long-lasting Graves disease. Construction of TCR beta libraries relied on iRepertoire HTBI primers and on Arm-PCR targeting CDR3 regions. TCRdb redid the calling of the multiplex PCR reads with MiXCR, one entry per CDR3 protein. The table has a few hundred thousand distinct CDR3 sequences, 12% seen once. Germline V gene lookup returns CDR1 LGHNT and CDR2 FRNRAP. CDR3 length equals 11 residues. Trimming left V 5 bases short and J 5 bases short, with 6 bases between. Time point in this sample: newly diagnosed GD, antithyroid drugs for less than 3 months. Extracted PBMC RNA gave rise to the TCR library. Separately, the same data were catalogued under a study of T cells in Graves' hyperthyroidism and ophthalmopathy.

This TCR was recovered from a woman between 18 and 29 years old with Graves disease. The rearrangement links TRBV12-5 to TRBJ1-1, with D unresolved. The specimen comprised peripheral blood mononuclear cells (PBMCs), sampled at new diagnosis, from a patient treated with antithyroid drugs. CDR3 in DNA: TGTGCTAGTGGTGACTCAACTGAAGCTTTCTTT. As protein: CASGDSTEAFF.